The entry below gives a single T cell receptor (beta chain) sequence along with its context. Its antigen is unidentified. This CDR3 has 16 amino acids. The germline gives CDR1 LNHNV, CDR2 YYDKDF (reference sequence). The V gene lost 0 bases and the J gene lost 0 bases, with 11 bases spanning the gap. This record comes from a study of cytomegalovirus exposure and HLA in healthy donors. Whole-study context: A prior analysis found around 110 million unique TCR beta sequences from around 200 million T cells. Study results and caveats: When analyzed later, the rates of TCR association showed variation by HLA locus, with DRB1 the most and HLA-C the fewest. Sequencing depth roughly uniform across donors was assumed in presence/absence analyses. Most of the TCR beta V segments (in an earlier analysis) were productive either about 87% or about 30% of the time.

The primer mix had 60 Vbeta and 13 Jbeta primers. The table came from immunoSEQ multiplex PCR; TCRdb's copy has only in-frame clones and leaves some out. The profile covers more than 85,000 clones, with approximately 70% appearing a single time and roughly 8% taken by the ten largest. V gene TRBV15 combines with J gene TRBJ1-2; no definite D call. Sequencing used PBMCs. The receptor was derived from a man aged 35-49 years in good health and CMV-seronegative. CDR3 sequence: CATSRDVAGPNYGYTF. CDR3 coding DNA: TGTGCCACCAGCAGAGACGTGGCAGGCCCTAACTATGGCTACACCTTC.